These T cell receptor beta chains were read from a single sample in a study of cytomegalovirus exposure and HLA in healthy donors. Produced via immunoSEQ multiplex PCR; TCRdb's table is partial and in-frame only. The sample shows 65,000 or so clones, around 90% of them seen only once. Sequencing was carried out using PBMCs. The origin of the receptors is a woman aged 18-29 years in good health and CMV-seronegative. The CDR3 runs from the conserved cysteine through the conserved F or W. D genes are given only for firm matches. Size values are once, few and many counts, or a class for expanded clones, and some rows have none.

D	size	V	J	DNA	CDR3
.	.	TRBV18	TRBJ2-2	TGTGCCAGCTCACCAAGCTCCTCCGGGGAGCTGTTTTTT	CASSPSSSGELFF
.	.	TRBV4-1	TRBJ2-1	TGCGCCAGCAGCCAAGAGGCAGGGACTCGAAATGAGCAGTTCTTC	CASSQEAGTRNEQFF
.	few	TRBV5-5	TRBJ1-5	TGTGCCAGCAGCTTGGGGGGGCCGGGTCAGCCCCAGCATTTT	CASSLGGPGQPQHF
TRBD2	.	TRBV29-1	TRBJ2-1	TGCAGCGCTATAATCGGGACTACCGCATTGGGTGAGCAGTTCTTC	CSAIIGTTALGEQFF
.	few	TRBV5-6	TRBJ1-2	TGTGCCAGCAGCTCCAGAGGTGGCTACACCTTC	CASSSRGGYTF
.	.	TRBV7-9	TRBJ2-2	TGTGCCAGCAGCCCAGCGGGCCCCGGGGAGCTGTTTTTT	CASSPAGPGELFF
TRBD2	.	TRBV9	TRBJ2-1	TGTGCCAGCAGCGTAGCTCCGGTGGGGCTAGCGGGGAACAATGAGCAGTTCTTC	CASSVAPVGLAGNNEQFF
.	.	TRBV19	TRBJ1-5	TGTGCCAGTAGTCCAGGGGCTTATAGCAATCAGCCCCAGCATTTT	CASSPGAYSNQPQHF
TRBD1	.	TRBV9	TRBJ1-4	TGTGCCAGCAGCGTCTTGGAGGGGGCCACTAATGAAAAACTGTTTTTT	CASSVLEGATNEKLFF
.	.	TRBV29-1	TRBJ1-1	TGCAGCGTTGAAGATAACAGGGTAGCTGAAGCTTTCTTT	CSVEDNRVAEAFF
.	.	TRBV7-9	TRBJ2-4	TGTGCCAGCAGCCCCAGGGGCGGAGTCAAAAACATTCAGTACTTC	CASSPRGGVKNIQYF
TRBD2	.	TRBV28	TRBJ2-5	TGTGCCAGCAGTACGCCGGGACTAGCGGGGGGACAACAAGAGACCCAGTACTTC	CASSTPGLAGGQQETQYF
.	.	TRBV2	TRBJ2-7	TGTGCCAGCAGTGGGCAGGATGTCTACGAGCAGTACTTC	CASSGQDVYEQYF
TRBD1	.	TRBV7-7	TRBJ2-1	TGTGCTAGCAGCCACGGGACAGGGGCCAATGAGCAGTTCTTC	CASSHGTGANEQFF
.	.	TRBV7-9	TRBJ2-7	TGTGCCAGCAGCCCCAGGGGCTCCTACGAGCAGTACTTC	CASSPRGSYEQYF
.	.	TRBV7-2	TRBJ1-1	TGTGCCAGCAGCGAAACAGCCGGGGTGAACACTGAAGCTTTCTTT	CASSETAGVNTEAFF
TRBD2	.	TRBV27	TRBJ2-5	TGTGCCAGCAGTTTAGGACTAGTCGGCCAAGAGACCCAGTACTTC	CASSLGLVGQETQYF
TRBD1	.	TRBV11-3	TRBJ2-7	TGTGCCAGCAGCCCTTGGCCGTTGGGACAGGGCACCTACGAGCAGTACTTC	CASSPWPLGQGTYEQYF
.	.	TRBV6-1	TRBJ1-2	TGTGCCAGCAGTGACAGGGCCGAAGACTATGGCTACACCTTC	CASSDRAEDYGYTF
.	.	TRBV11-3	TRBJ1-1	TGTGCCAGCAGCTCCCAAACGTTCGACAAGGCAGCTTTCTTT	CASSSQTFDKAAFF
.	.	TRBV6-1	TRBJ2-7	TGTGCCAGCAGTGAAACAGGCGAGTACTACGAGCAGTACTTC	CASSETGEYYEQYF
.	.	TRBV6-5	TRBJ2-7	TGTGCCAGCAGCTACGGACAGAACTACGAGCAGTACTTC	CASSYGQNYEQYF
.	.	TRBV7-6	TRBJ2-5	TGTGCCAGCAGCTCAGTGACCCAGTACTTC	CASSSVTQYF
.	once	TRBV7-9	TRBJ1-1	TGTGCCAGCAGCTTAGGGGCAGACAGAGAAGCTTTCTTT	CASSLGADREAFF
TRBD1	.	TRBV11-3	TRBJ1-1	TGTGCCAGCAGCCCGGGACAGGGTGCTGAAGCTTTCTTT	CASSPGQGAEAFF
.	.	TRBV15	TRBJ2-3	TGTGCCACCAGCAGATCCCCCCCGGGGGGCGCAGATACGCAGTATTTT	CATSRSPPGGADTQYF
.	.	TRBV19	TRBJ1-1	TGTGCCAGCAGACAGAACACTGAAGCTTTCTTT	CASRQNTEAFF